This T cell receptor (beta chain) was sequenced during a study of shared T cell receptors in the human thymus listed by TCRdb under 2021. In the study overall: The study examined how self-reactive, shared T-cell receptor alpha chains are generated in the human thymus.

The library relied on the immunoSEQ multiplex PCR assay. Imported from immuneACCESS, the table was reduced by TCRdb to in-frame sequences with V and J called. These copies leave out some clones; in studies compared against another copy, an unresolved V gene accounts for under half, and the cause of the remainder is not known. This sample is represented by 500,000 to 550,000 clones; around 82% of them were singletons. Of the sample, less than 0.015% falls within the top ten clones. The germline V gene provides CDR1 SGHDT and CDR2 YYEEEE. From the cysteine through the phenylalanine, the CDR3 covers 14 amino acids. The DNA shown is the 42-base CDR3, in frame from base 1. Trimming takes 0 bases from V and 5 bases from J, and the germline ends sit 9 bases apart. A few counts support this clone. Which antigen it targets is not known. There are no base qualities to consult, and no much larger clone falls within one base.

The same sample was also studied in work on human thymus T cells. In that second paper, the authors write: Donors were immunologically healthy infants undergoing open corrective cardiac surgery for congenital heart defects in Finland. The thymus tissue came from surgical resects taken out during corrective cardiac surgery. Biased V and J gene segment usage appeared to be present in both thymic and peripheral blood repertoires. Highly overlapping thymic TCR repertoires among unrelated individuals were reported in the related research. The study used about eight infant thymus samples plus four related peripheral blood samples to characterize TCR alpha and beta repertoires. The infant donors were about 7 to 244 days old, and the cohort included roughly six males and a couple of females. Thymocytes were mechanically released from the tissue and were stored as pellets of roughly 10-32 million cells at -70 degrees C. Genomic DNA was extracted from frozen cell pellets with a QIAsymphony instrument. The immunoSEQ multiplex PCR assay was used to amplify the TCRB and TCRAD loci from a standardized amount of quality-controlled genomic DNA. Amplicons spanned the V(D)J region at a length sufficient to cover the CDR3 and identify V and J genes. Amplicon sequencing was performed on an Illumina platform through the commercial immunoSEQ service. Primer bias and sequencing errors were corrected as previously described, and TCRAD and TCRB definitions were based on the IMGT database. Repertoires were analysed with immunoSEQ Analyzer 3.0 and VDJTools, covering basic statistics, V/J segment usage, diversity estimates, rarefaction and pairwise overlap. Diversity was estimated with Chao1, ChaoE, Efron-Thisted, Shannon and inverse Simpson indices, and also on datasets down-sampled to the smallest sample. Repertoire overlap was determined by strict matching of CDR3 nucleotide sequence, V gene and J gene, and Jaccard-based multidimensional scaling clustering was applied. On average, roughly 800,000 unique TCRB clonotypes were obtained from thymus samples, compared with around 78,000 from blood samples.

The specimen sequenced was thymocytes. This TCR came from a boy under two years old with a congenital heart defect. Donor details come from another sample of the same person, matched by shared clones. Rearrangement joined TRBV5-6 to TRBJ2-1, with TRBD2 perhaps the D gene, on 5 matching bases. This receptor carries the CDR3 CASSLGGSDNEQFF. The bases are TGTGCCAGCAGCTTGGGGGGTAGCGACAATGAGCAGTTCTTC.